What follows describes a single TCR beta chain. The CDR3 contains 14 residues. The germline V and J ends were trimmed by 2 bases and 3 bases, with 11 bases remaining between them. The germline V gene encodes CDR1 SGHTA and CDR2 FQGNSA. Methods used by the authors: Estimated nucleated cell counts came from reference gene primer amplification. Produced via immunoSEQ multiplex PCR; TCRdb's table is partial and in-frame only. That table gives V, J and clone size, and the DNA gave D and trimming. The table lists roughly 75,000 clones, roughly 80% of them singletons. This sample stems from a study of blood T cell repertoires in COVID-19. Study at large: Whether acute or convalescent, the COVID-19 samples came from the United States, Italy and Spain. T cells, B-cell-depleted T cells, or PBMCs supplied cDNA or gDNA.

The sample was peripheral blood. This receptor was obtained from a man between 65 and 85 years old with acute or convalescent COVID-19. The chain couples TRBV7-2 to TRBJ2-7; tentatively, D is TRBD1 (5 bases). The CDR3 DNA reads TGTGCCAGCAGCTTAAGACAGTCCGTCTACGAGCAGTACTTC. This gives the protein CASSLRQSVYEQYF.